The 9 T cell receptor beta chains given below trace back to one sample, sequenced in a study of blood T cell repertoires in COVID-19. Here immunoSEQ multiplex PCR was the method, and the copy in TCRdb shows in-frame clones only, minus some. The sample lists under 130,000 clones, approximately 70% occurring once. Sequencing was performed on peripheral blood. The source is an elderly man with acute or convalescent COVID-19.

The genes are TRBV19 and TRBJ2-1, with 11 bases matching TRBD2. The CDR3 length is 15 residues. The germline CDR1 and CDR2 sequences are LNHDA and SQIVND (reference sequence). V lost 7 bases and J lost 7; bases outside the gene matches: 9. The CDR3 protein is CASTISGRAGNEQFF. The DNA of the CDR3 is TGTGCCAGTACCATTAGCGGGAGGGCCGGGAATGAGCAGTTCTTC.

This clone has just one count. The chain carries TRBV18 and TRBJ2-1; TRBD2 might be the D (6 bases). Germline-derived CDR1 and CDR2 are KGHSH and LQKENI. The V and J ends lost 0 bases and 0 bases respectively, with 6 bases between them. The CDR3 consists of 15 residues. This chain's CDR3 is CASSPPGLSYNEQFF. In DNA form, the CDR3 reads TGTGCCAGCTCACCACCGGGACTCTCCTACAATGAGCAGTTCTTC.

The count of this clone is one. Mismatch with germline at one junction end may stem from a read error. V gene TRBV10-3 combines with J gene TRBJ1-4, with D possibly TRBD1 on 5 matching bases. Germline V gene lookup returns CDR1 ENHRY and CDR2 SYGVKD. This CDR3 has 14 residues. The CDR3 loop reads CAISESAGRERLFF. In DNA, the CDR3 is TGTGCCATCAGTGAGTCGGCAGGGAGGGAAAGACTGTTTTTT.

This chain connects TRBV28 to TRBJ2-1; D is perhaps TRBD1 (5 bases). CDR1 and CDR2 (germline): MDHEN, SYDVKM. This CDR3 is 13 amino acids long. The germline V and J ends were trimmed by 5 bases and 8 bases, with 13 bases remaining between them. The CDR3 DNA is TGTGCCAGCAGTCTAATCGGACACCATGAGCAGTTCTTC. Translation: CASSLIGHHEQFF.

The V call is TRBV19, the J call TRBJ1-4, with 7 bases aligning to TRBD1. Germline V gives CDR1 LNHDA, CDR2 SQIVND (reference sequence). The length of the CDR3 is 14 residues. J lost 8 bases, V lost 6 bases, and 9 bases had no gene match. CDR3 amino acids: CASSSTGVSEKLFF. The DNA for the CDR3 is TGTGCCAGTAGCTCTACAGGGGTGAGCGAAAAACTGTTTTTT.

Notes on this clone: The limits of the CDR3 on the DNA are not certain, so only TCRdb's listed CDR3 is given. This chain uses TRBV4-1 with TRBJ2-1; TRBD2 is the table's D call, not checked against the DNA. The germline V gene encodes CDR1 MGHRA and CDR2 YSYEKL. Inclusive of both ends, the CDR3 amounts to 15 amino acids. CDR3 protein: CASSAVPWGGGSEFF.

This clone appeared once. This rearrangement joins TRBV6-6 to TRBJ2-1, with TRBD1 as a possible D gene (6 bases). The germline gives CDR1 MNHNY, CDR2 SVGAGI (reference sequence). This CDR3 has 16 residues. Trimming left V 5 bases short and J 3 bases short, with 17 bases between. The CDR3 nucleotides read TGTGCCAGCAGTCGGGGTACAGGGCTCGTCTACAATGAGCAGTTCTTC. Translated, it gives CASSRGTGLVYNEQFF.

This rearrangement joins TRBV27 to TRBJ1-6, with a tentative D call TRBD1 (6 bases). Germline CDR1 and CDR2: MNHEY and SMNVEV (reference sequence). V was cut by 7 bases and J by 9 bases, with 19 bases left in between. The CDR3 sequence is 15 residues long. The CDR3 loop reads CASTGIRGGSSPLHF. Here the CDR3 DNA reads TGTGCCAGCACCGGAATCAGGGGCGGTAGTTCACCCCTCCACTTT.

This clone showed up just a few times. The chain uses TRBV27 and TRBJ2-3, with 16 nucleotides matching TRBD2. Germline assignment: CDR1 MNHEY and CDR2 SMNVEV (reference sequence). This CDR3 has 20 amino acids. The junction had 15 bases not matched to a gene; V was cut back by 4 bases and J by 5 bases. The CDR3 DNA reads TGTGCCAGCAGTTCTAAAGCCGGGACTAGCGGGAGGGCCTATAGAGATACGCAGTATTTT. This encodes CASSSKAGTSGRAYRDTQYF.